Listed below are T cell receptor beta chains from one sample, sequenced in a study of beta chain features in type 1 diabetes. Clones were read by immunoSEQ multiplex PCR, and TCRdb kept only the in-frame ones, dropping some. The sample consists of fewer than 400,000 clones, 7% to 10% of them appearing once. Input material: central memory CD4+ T cells from blood. These receptors were obtained from a man between 25 and 39 years old with type 1 diabetes. CDR3s include the opening cysteine and the closing phenylalanine or tryptophan. A D gene is named only where the DNA matches it firmly. Some rows have no size entry. The others give once, few or many, or a class for an expanded clone.

d_call,v_call,clone_size,j_call,cdr3_nt,cdr3_aa
.,TRBV7-2,few,TRBJ2-3,TGTGCCAGCAAGGCTAGTAGGGGGGGAGATACGCAGTATTTT,CASKASRGGDTQYF
.,TRBV11-2,few,TRBJ2-1,TGTGCCAGCACTGAGACTAGAATCGGGTACAATGAGCAGTTCTTC,CASTETRIGYNEQFF
TRBD2,TRBV2,few,TRBJ2-3,TGTGCCAGCAGCCCCGACTTAGCGGGGGGTGATACGCAGTATTTT,CASSPDLAGGDTQYF
.,TRBV4-3,.,TRBJ2-5,TGCGCCAGCAGCCAAGAGGGGGGTGCGCGGGAGACCCAGTACTTC,CASSQEGGARETQYF
.,TRBV29-1,few,TRBJ1-2,TGCAGCGTTGAAGACGGGGGCGGTGGCTACACCTTC,CSVEDGGGGYTF
.,TRBV15,many,TRBJ1-5,TGTGCCACCAGCAGAGGGTTGAGGGGACAGCCCCAGCATTTT,CATSRGLRGQPQHF
TRBD1,TRBV5-5,few,TRBJ2-7,TGTGCCAGCAGCTTGGTAAGGGGGACAGGGGCGGCCGAGCAGTACTTC,CASSLVRGTGAAEQYF
TRBD2,TRBV2,few,TRBJ2-5,TGTGCCAGCATCGCAGCGCGCGGGGGGGCTGAGACCCAGTACTTC,CASIAARGGAETQYF
.,TRBV5-1,.,TRBJ1-5,TGCGCCAGCAGCTTGGGTGGGCTCAATCAGCCCCAGCATTTT,CASSLGGLNQPQHF
TRBD1,TRBV6-5,few,TRBJ2-1,TGTGCCAGCAGTCGCGGGACAGGCTACAATGAGCAGTTCTTC,CASSRGTGYNEQFF
.,TRBV10-3,few,TRBJ2-5,TGTGCCATTTCCTCCTTGAAAGAGACCCAGTACTTC,CAISSLKETQYF
.,TRBV29-1,few,TRBJ1-4,TGCAGCGTTGTAGTTGCAACTAATGAAAAACTGTTTTTT,CSVVVATNEKLFF
.,TRBV2,few,TRBJ2-3,TGTGCCAGCAGAAGGGGGGGGATCACAGATACGCAGTATTTT,CASRRGGITDTQYF
TRBD2,TRBV9,many,TRBJ2-3,TGTGCCAGCAGCGTTCTTCCCCGGGGGGGCACAGATACGCAGTATTTT,CASSVLPRGGTDTQYF
TRBD1,TRBV11-2,.,TRBJ2-1,TGTGCCAGCACCCTCACGAGGGGGCCCTACAATGAGCAGTTCTTC,CASTLTRGPYNEQFF
TRBD1,TRBV5-1,.,TRBJ2-4,TGCGCCAGCAGCCCGGGACAGGGGGGGAACATTCAGTACTTC,CASSPGQGGNIQYF
TRBD2,TRBV7-7,.,TRBJ2-5,TGTGCTAGCAGCTTAGCGGGGGCTAGCGGGGAGACCCAGTACTTC,CASSLAGASGETQYF
TRBD1,TRBV30,.,TRBJ1-2,TGTGCTTGGACTGATCGGGACAGGGGCGGCTACACCTTC,CAWTDRDRGGYTF
.,TRBV5-1,few,TRBJ1-6,TGCGCCAGCAGCCCGACTGGGGAGGGGCCACCCCTCCACTTT,CASSPTGEGPPLHF
.,TRBV10-3,few,TRBJ1-2,TGTGCCATCAGTGAGGGGACGGGGGCCTATGGCTACACCTTC,CAISEGTGAYGYTF
.,TRBV7-2,few,TRBJ2-5,TGTGCCAGCAGCACGACTAACAGGGATGGAGAGACCCAGTACTTC,CASSTTNRDGETQYF
.,TRBV30,.,TRBJ2-5,TGTGCCTGGACCCTCTCGGGAAAGACCCAGTACTTC,CAWTLSGKTQYF
.,TRBV30,.,TRBJ2-7,TGTGCCTGGAGTCATCAGGGAGGCTCCTACGAGCAGTACTTC,CAWSHQGGSYEQYF
.,TRBV4-3,.,TRBJ1-5,TGCGCCAGCAGCCTCGGACCCCGGGACGGAAAAAGAGGGGGCAATCAGCCCCAGCATTTT,CASSLGPRDGKRGGNQPQHF
TRBD1,TRBV5-4,many,TRBJ2-4,TGTGCCAGCAGCTTGCCTTTGGGACAGGGCGAAAACATTCAGTACTTC,CASSLPLGQGENIQYF
.,TRBV5-1,.,TRBJ2-5,TGCGCCAGCAGCCCCGTATCAGAGACCCAGTACTTC,CASSPVSETQYF
.,TRBV20-1,many,TRBJ2-5,TGCAGTGCGTATCACCGGGACGGAAATTACTTC,CSAYHRDGNYF
TRBD1,TRBV25-1,few,TRBJ1-3,TGTGCCAGCAGTGACTCTGGCAGGGGGCTTGTAAACACCATATATTTT,CASSDSGRGLVNTIYF
.,TRBV7-2,.,TRBJ2-6,TGTGCCAGCAGCTTACACCTCTCTGGGGCCAACGTCCTGACTTTC,CASSLHLSGANVLTF
TRBD2,TRBV5-1,.,TRBJ2-3,TGCGCCAGCAGCTTGGTAGCGGGGGGGCCAGATACGCAGTATTTT,CASSLVAGGPDTQYF
TRBD1,TRBV2,few,TRBJ1-3,TGTGCCAGCAAGGGACAGGAGGGAAACACCATATATTTT,CASKGQEGNTIYF
TRBD2,TRBV18,many,TRBJ2-5,TGTGCCAGCTCACTGGGACTAGCGGGGGAGACCCAGTACTTC,CASSLGLAGETQYF
TRBD2,TRBV7-2,few,TRBJ2-1,TGTGCCAGCAGCCTCCAGGGACTAGCGGGGGACCCTTATGAGCAGTTCTTC,CASSLQGLAGDPYEQFF
.,TRBV10-3,many,TRBJ1-6,TGTGCCATCAGTGATAATTCACCCCTCCACTTT,CAISDNSPLHF
TRBD1,TRBV2,.,TRBJ1-2,TGTGCCAGCAGGGCCTTGGACAGGGGGCATGGCTACACCTTC,CASRALDRGHGYTF
.,TRBV6-1,many,TRBJ2-4,TGTGCCAGCACGGCGGATGGGGGCATTCAGTACTTC,CASTADGGIQYF
.,TRBV9,few,TRBJ1-1,TGTGCCAGCAGCAAACAGACAGACCCGGGCACTGAAGCTTTCTTT,CASSKQTDPGTEAFF
.,TRBV7-2,.,TRBJ1-1,TGTGCCAGCAGCTTAGAAAGGCTAGCTGAAGCTTTCTTT,CASSLERLAEAFF
.,TRBV7-2,few,TRBJ2-7,TGTGCCAGCAGCTTAGATGCCGGGGCGCCATACGAGCAGTACTTC,CASSLDAGAPYEQYF
.,TRBV6-5,.,TRBJ1-2,TGTGCCAGCAGTTACGGGCTCGGTCGTGGCTACACCTTC,CASSYGLGRGYTF
.,TRBV6-1,many,TRBJ1-2,TGTGCCAGCAGTGAACCCTCAGGAGGGTTCCAAGGTGTCTATGGCTACACCTTC,CASSEPSGGFQGVYGYTF
.,TRBV5-4,.,TRBJ2-2,TGTGCCAGCAGCTTGGACAGGGATGACACCGGGGAGCTGTTTTTT,CASSLDRDDTGELFF
TRBD1,TRBV30,once,TRBJ1-2,TGTGCCTGGGGGGGGACAGGGACAAGCTATGGCTACACCTTC,CAWGGTGTSYGYTF
.,TRBV6-6,few,TRBJ1-2,TGTGCCAGCAGCCCCTCGGACAACTATGGCTACACCTTC,CASSPSDNYGYTF
TRBD1,TRBV6-5,.,TRBJ2-5,TGTGCCAGCAGCCGGGACAGGGGCTGGGGGACCCAGTACTTC,CASSRDRGWGTQYF
.,TRBV6-6,.,TRBJ1-5,TGTGCCAGCAGGGCTCCTCAGGGGACTAGCAATCAGCCCCAGCATTTT,CASRAPQGTSNQPQHF
.,TRBV6-5,many,TRBJ1-3,TGTGCCAGCAGTTGGATGGCAGGGCAAGGAAACACCATATATTTT,CASSWMAGQGNTIYF
.,TRBV29-1,few,TRBJ2-7,TGCAGCGTTGAAGAACACGGCGAGCAGTACTTC,CSVEEHGEQYF
.,TRBV18,.,TRBJ1-1,TGTGCCAGCTCACCACCTAGCCTACAGGCGAACACTGAAGCTTTCTTT,CASSPPSLQANTEAFF
.,TRBV5-1,.,TRBJ1-4,TGCGCCAGCAGATCAGCCCCAACTAATGAAAAACTGTTTTTT,CASRSAPTNEKLFF
TRBD1,TRBV7-8,.,TRBJ1-1,TGTGCCAGCAGCTCCAGACAGGGCGGAACTGAAGCTTTCTTT,CASSSRQGGTEAFF
.,TRBV29-1,.,TRBJ1-2,TGCAGCGTTGAAGACAACAGCCTTAACTATGGCTACACCTTC,CSVEDNSLNYGYTF
.,TRBV11-1,.,TRBJ1-1,TGTGCCAGCAGCTTCGACATTGAAGCTTTCTTT,CASSFDIEAFF
TRBD1,TRBV29-1,few,TRBJ2-7,TGCAGCTTTTACGGGACAGGTTTGGGGCAGTACTTC,CSFYGTGLGQYF
.,TRBV30,.,TRBJ1-1,TGTGCCTGGAGTAAATCGGGGGTTGAAGCTTTCTTT,CAWSKSGVEAFF